The 15 T cell receptor beta chains given below trace back to one sample, sequenced in a study of response to subunit inactivated influenza vaccine. TCRdb re-analysed the RT-PCR reads in MiXCR, keeping a single row per CDR3 protein. The sample lists more than 150,000 distinct CDR3 sequences, around a tenth seen once, with 11% in the top ten. This sample comprised non-naive T cells sorted from PBMCs, obtained on the day of vaccination. Receptors originate from a man aged 50 to 60 who received an inactivated influenza vaccine.

The chain carries TRBV12-3 or TRBV12-4 and TRBJ2-7, with D perhaps being TRBD1 or TRBD2 (5 bases each). This CDR3 contains 13 residues. The germline V and J ends were trimmed by 6 bases and 7 bases, with 16 bases remaining between them. CDR3 sequence reads: CASSLGAFEEQYF. The CDR3 bases are TGTGCCAGCAGCCTCGGGGCCTTTGAGGAGCAGTACTTC.

This clonotype occurred many times. V gene TRBV5-1 combines with J gene TRBJ2-5, with 12 bases that match TRBD2. V dropped 0 bases and J dropped 4; count of bases not matched to a gene: 10. Germline V gene data show CDR1 as SGHRS and CDR2 as YFSETQ. The CDR3 runs 18 residues. The DNA for the CDR3 is TGCGCCAGCAGCTTGGCTGGGACAGCGGGACTAGCGGGAGAGACCCAGTACTTC. It codes for CASSLAGTAGLAGETQYF.

V and J are TRBV6-5 and TRBJ2-7; TRBD2 matches at 15 bases. After removal of 0 bases from V and 4 bases from J, the junction contained 10 bases not matched to a gene. CDR1 is MNHEY and CDR2 is SVGAGI in the germline V gene. This CDR3 is built from 19 residues. The CDR3 is CASSYSIDGTSGRKYEQYF. The CDR3 bases are TGTGCCAGCAGTTACTCGATTGACGGGACTAGCGGGAGGAAGTACGAGCAGTACTTC.

This clonotype was seen many times. The gene calls are TRBV11-1 and TRBJ2-1; TRBD2 matches at 12 bases. Germline lookup yields CDR1 SGHAT and CDR2 FQDESV (reference sequence). The CDR3 is 18 amino acids. V lost 8 bases and J lost 0; bases outside the gene matches: 11. The CDR3 spells CASSGGLAGISSYNEQFF. In DNA, the CDR3 is TGTGCCAGCTCAGGAGGACTAGCGGGGATCAGCTCCTACAATGAGCAGTTCTTC.

The chain combines TRBV12-5 with TRBJ2-3; D gene ambiguous. This CDR3 comprises 16 residues. Germline V gene lookup returns CDR1 LGHNT and CDR2 FRNRAP. V dropped 6 bases and J dropped 2 bases, with 18 bases sitting between them. The CDR3 spells CASGLPDRRLTDTQYF. For the CDR3, the DNA is TGTGCTAGTGGACTCCCGGACCGCAGACTCACAGATACGCAGTATTTT.

This clonotype came up many times. This sequence joins TRBV7-8 and TRBJ2-7; D uncertain. The V gene's germline CDR1 is SGHVS and CDR2 FQNEAQ. Trimming removed 1 base from V and 1 base from J, with 5 bases in between. The CDR3 extends over 13 amino acids. CDR3 region: CASSLVSSYEQYF. In DNA form, the CDR3 reads TGTGCCAGCAGCTTAGTGTCATCCTACGAGCAGTACTTC.

The V and J genes are TRBV16 and TRBJ2-7; no definite D call. The germline CDR1 and CDR2 sequences are KGHSY and FQNENV. V lost 3 bases and J lost 2, with 14 bases in between. This CDR3 is 15 amino acids long. CDR3 nucleotides: TGTGCCAGCAGCCAGCAGGTCTCTTTTACCTACGAGCAGTACTTC. This codes for CASSQQVSFTYEQYF. Full variable domain (rest looked up from reference TRBV16 and TRBJ2-7): GEEVAQTPKHLVRGEGQKAKLYCAPIKGHSYVFWYQQVLKNEFKFLISFQNENVFDETGMPKERFSAKCLPNSPCSLEIQATKLEDSAVYFCASSQQVSFTYEQYFGPGTRLTVT.

V and J are TRBV4-1 and TRBJ2-1, with a tentative D call TRBD2 (5 bases). Germline V CDR1 and CDR2: MGHRA, YSYEKL. The V gene lost 0 bases and the J gene lost 4 bases, with 16 bases spanning the gap. CDR3 length equals 17 residues. CDR3 region: CASSQDRDSPGYNEQFF. The DNA of the CDR3 is TGCGCCAGCAGCCAAGATCGGGATAGCCCAGGATACAATGAGCAGTTCTTC.

The chain is built from TRBV28 and TRBJ2-1, with unresolved D. The germline V gene has CDR1 MDHEN and CDR2 SYDVKM. This CDR3 is 13 amino acids long. Trimming left V 4 bases short and J 8 bases short, with 12 bases between. CDR3 residues: CASSSPPVDEQFF. As DNA, the CDR3 is TGTGCCAGCAGTTCCCCGCCAGTGGATGAGCAGTTCTTC.

This clonotype has more than one count but fewer than ten. The genes are TRBV15 and TRBJ2-1; the D is unclear. Trimming removed 6 bases at V and 7 bases at J, with 4 bases between. Germline values: CDR1 LNHNV, CDR2 YYDKDF (reference sequence). The CDR3 is made up of 10 amino acids. CDR3 residues: CATSGNEQFF. CDR3 DNA sequence: TGTGCCACCAGTGGAAATGAGCAGTTCTTC.

This clonotype was recorded a few times. CDR3 DNA: TGTGCCAGCAGCCAAGGTCTAGCGGGAGTCTACAATGAGCAGTTCTTC. It specifies CASSQGLAGVYNEQFF. The chain joins TRBV14 to TRBJ2-1; 10 bases line up with TRBD2. In germline, CDR1 is SGHDN, CDR2 FVKESK. Losses at the gene ends were 1 base for V and 3 bases for J; bases not matched to a gene: 3. The length of the CDR3 is 16 residues.

This clonotype was picked up a small number of times. The rearrangement links TRBV7-9 to TRBJ1-1; tentatively, D is TRBD1 (5 bases). V was cut by 2 bases and J by 4 bases, with 11 bases left in between. The V gene's germline CDR1 is SEHNR and CDR2 FQNEAQ (reference sequence). The CDR3 length is 14 residues. The CDR3 region has the DNA TGTGCCAGCAGCTTACCGACAGTGGGCACTGAAGCTTTCTTT. Protein sequence: CASSLPTVGTEAFF.

This clonotype has ten or more counts. The CDR3 region has the DNA TGTGCCAGCAGGGGGAGGCGGGGAAGGTTAGAGCAGTTCTTC. This sequence encodes CASRGRRGRLEQFF. The V call is TRBV12-3 or TRBV12-4, the J call TRBJ2-1, with D possibly being TRBD2 (6 bases). V was trimmed by 6 bases and J by 10 bases, leaving 19 bases between them. The CDR3 sequence is 14 residues long.

This clonotype was seen a few times. The chain has TRBV7-2 and TRBJ2-3; TRBD1 matches 8 bases. After removal of 5 bases from V and 7 bases from J, the junction contained 8 bases not matched to a gene. CDR3 length: 14 amino acids. Looked up from germline, CDR1 is SGHTA and CDR2 is FQGNSA. The DNA for the CDR3 is TGTGCCAGCAGCGACGGACAGGGCGCCTATACGCAGTATTTT. Translation gives CASSDGQGAYTQYF.

The V and J genes are TRBV4-3 and TRBJ2-2; the D call may be TRBD1 or TRBD2 (5 bases each). Germline V gene data show CDR1 as LGHNA and CDR2 as YSLEER. CDR3 length: 12 amino acids. The CDR3 region is CWGKSGTGELFF. The CDR3 bases are TGCTGGGGGAAGTCGGGCACCGGGGAGCTGTTTTTT.